Listed below are T cell receptor beta chains from one sample, sequenced in a study of identical twins. One entry per CDR3 protein, called by TCRdb with MiXCR from the 5' RACE reads. The sample holds hundreds of thousands of distinct CDR3 sequences; around a tenth are singletons and the top ten take about 5.5%. The specimen was memory (CD45RO+) T cells sorted from blood. The receptors were gathered from a woman younger than 35 in good health. CDR3s include the opening cysteine and the closing phenylalanine or tryptophan. A D gene is named only where the DNA matches it firmly. Not all rows give a size; the values are once, few, many and, for expanded clones, a class.

TRBV6-5	.	few	TRBJ1-2	TGTGCCAGCAGTTACAACACCCAGGGGTATGGCTACACCTTC	CASSYNTQGYGYTF
TRBV30	.	few	TRBJ1-1	TGTGCCTGGAGCGGGGCTGGGAGGGAAGCTTTCTTT	CAWSGAGREAFF
TRBV29-1	.	many	TRBJ2-5	TGCAGCGTTGAAGGTTCAGACAGCGTGTCTGGGACCCAGTACTTC	CSVEGSDSVSGTQYF
TRBV6-2/TRBV6-3	.	.	TRBJ1-2	TGTGCCAGCAGTCGCCCGGTCGGTGGCTACACCTTC	CASSRPVGGYTF
TRBV9	.	few	TRBJ1-6	TGTGCCAGCAGCTCACGGACCAACTCACCCCTCCACTTT	CASSSRTNSPLHF
TRBV9	.	.	TRBJ2-5	TGTGCCAGCAGCGTAGCCCCCCAGGGGGAGACCCAGTACTTC	CASSVAPQGETQYF
TRBV6-1	TRBD1	few	TRBJ2-7	TGTGCCAGCAGTAGGGACAGGGGAGAAACCTACGAGCAGTACTTC	CASSRDRGETYEQYF
TRBV7-2	.	few	TRBJ2-5	TGTGCCAGCAGCGCCAATGGACTGCAACAAGAGACCCAGTACTTC	CASSANGLQQETQYF
TRBV20-1	.	few	TRBJ2-2	TGCAGTGCTAGTCCCCGGACGGACGGGGAGCTGTTTTTT	CSASPRTDGELFF
TRBV12-3/TRBV12-4	.	few	TRBJ1-3	TGTGCCAGCAGAAGTACAGAGGCCGGAAACACCATATATTTT	CASRSTEAGNTIYF
TRBV10-3	TRBD1	many	TRBJ1-5	TGTGCCATTGACAGGGTCCGCCAGCCCCAGCATTTT	CAIDRVRQPQHF
TRBV29-1	.	few	TRBJ2-1	TGCAGCGTTGAAGATCAGGCGGCGGCCCACGGGCAGTTCTTC	CSVEDQAAAHGQFF
TRBV5-6	.	many	TRBJ2-3	TGTGCCAGCAGCTCGACGTTTTTAGATACGCAGTATTTT	CASSSTFLDTQYF
TRBV7-3	.	.	TRBJ2-2	TGTGCCAGCAGCTTAAGCAGGGATAACACCGGGGAGCTGTTTTTT	CASSLSRDNTGELFF
TRBV7-8	.	few	TRBJ2-1	TGTGCCAGCAGCTTAAGCTACGGACAGATGGACAATGAGCAGTTCTTC	CASSLSYGQMDNEQFF
TRBV9	.	.	TRBJ2-5	TGTGCCAGCAGCCCACGGGACTTTCAAGAGACCCAGTACTTC	CASSPRDFQETQYF
TRBV20-1	TRBD2	few	TRBJ2-2	TGCAGTGCTAGTAAGAGCGGGAGGGCTGACACCGGGGAGCTGTTTTTT	CSASKSGRADTGELFF
TRBV5-1	.	few	TRBJ2-1	TGCGCCAGCAGCTTGGCGTCGGAGTGGGATGAGCAGTTCTTC	CASSLASEWDEQFF
TRBV5-1	TRBD2	.	TRBJ2-7	TGCGCCAGCAGCTCCGGGACTAGTAGGGCCGAGCAGTACTTC	CASSSGTSRAEQYF
TRBV10-3	.	many	TRBJ2-1	TGTGCCATCCGCGCCGGGGGGCCAAGCTCCTACAATGAGCAGTTCTTC	CAIRAGGPSSYNEQFF
TRBV5-6	TRBD2	many	TRBJ2-3	TGTGCCAGCAGCCCATTAGCGGGACTAGTTATCACCTTT	CASSPLAGLVITF
TRBV20-1	TRBD1	few	TRBJ1-4	TGCAGTGCTAGTTATAACCGACAGGGACTGTTTTTT	CSASYNRQGLFF
TRBV10-3	TRBD1	few	TRBJ1-2	TGTGCCATCAGTGAGTCTGGGCTGCCGGGACAGGGAACCTATGGCTACACCTTC	CAISESGLPGQGTYGYTF
TRBV12-3/TRBV12-4	.	.	TRBJ1-2	TGTGCCAGCAGTTTTACACCTAACTATGGCTACACCTTC	CASSFTPNYGYTF
TRBV7-2	TRBD1	few	TRBJ2-1	TGTGCCAGCAGCTTAATGGGACAGCCTTACAATGAGCAGTTCTTC	CASSLMGQPYNEQFF
TRBV4-2	.	many	TRBJ2-1	TGTGCCAGCAGCCGGGACCGGGACCAAGAGCAGTTCTTC	CASSRDRDQEQFF
TRBV6-1	.	.	TRBJ1-2	TGTGCCAGCACCCATCTCGGAAGACCATATGGCTACACCTTC	CASTHLGRPYGYTF
TRBV19	TRBD1	few	TRBJ1-1	TGTGCCAGTAGACCACGGACAGGACAGACTATGAACACTGAAGCTTTCTTT	CASRPRTGQTMNTEAFF
TRBV7-2	.	.	TRBJ1-2	TGTGCCAGCAGCCCTAATCAGGGAAATCGAGGCTACACCTTC	CASSPNQGNRGYTF
TRBV25-1	.	.	TRBJ2-7	TGTGCCAGCAGTGGGCAGGGAACCTACGAGCAGTACTTC	CASSGQGTYEQYF
TRBV14	.	few	TRBJ2-3	TGTGCCAGCAGCCAAGATTTCGGAGAGGAAGGCACAGATACGCAGTATTTT	CASSQDFGEEGTDTQYF